This paragraph reports one T cell receptor beta chain. The CDR3 is 12 residues long. V was trimmed by 7 bases and J by 5 bases, leaving 12 bases between them. Using immunoSEQ multiplex PCR, the repertoire was profiled, and TCRdb retains in-frame clones only, with some absent. The data hold approximately 230,000 clones, with over 80% observed a single time. Allocation to cohorts depended on clinical history reported by the participants. Two consecutive negative NP/OP PCR tests, clearance, or resolved symptoms defined Cohort 3 recovery. These data come from a study of blood T cell repertoires in COVID-19. Looking at the study overall: Both acute and convalescent COVID-19 samples were obtained from the United States, Italy and Spain.

Input material: PBMCs or T cells enriched from blood (not recorded which). This receptor was obtained from a young woman who had recovered from COVID-19. The chain recombines TRBV12-3 or TRBV12-4 with TRBJ2-7; the D gene is possibly TRBD1 (5 bases). The CDR3 DNA is TGTGCCAGCACCCAAGGGGAAAACGAGCAGTACTTC. Amino acids: CASTQGENEQYF.